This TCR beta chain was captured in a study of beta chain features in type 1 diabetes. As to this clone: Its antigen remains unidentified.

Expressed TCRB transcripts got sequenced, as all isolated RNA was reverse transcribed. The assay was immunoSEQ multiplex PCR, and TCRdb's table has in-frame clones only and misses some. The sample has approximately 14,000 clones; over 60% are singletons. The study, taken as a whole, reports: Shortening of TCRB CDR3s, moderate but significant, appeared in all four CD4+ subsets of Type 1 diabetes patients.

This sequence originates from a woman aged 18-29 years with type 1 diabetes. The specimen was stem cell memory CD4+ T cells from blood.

This CDR3 reads CASSLGTGYEQYF. The CDR3 region has the DNA TGTGCCAGCAGCTTAGGTACAGGGTACGAGCAGTACTTC. The gene calls are TRBV7-2 and TRBJ2-7; a weak D match, TRBD1 (6 bases). This CDR3 comprises 13 residues. The germline V and J ends were trimmed by 1 base and 4 bases, with 8 bases remaining between them. The germline V gene encodes CDR1 SGHTA and CDR2 FQGNSA.